This T cell receptor beta chain was profiled in a study of response to subunit inactivated influenza vaccine. Via MiXCR, TCRdb re-called the RT-PCR reads, giving one row per CDR3 protein. Among fewer than 650,000 distinct CDR3 sequences, approximately 13% were seen once, and the ten largest hold around 13%. The study's findings and limits: Each seasonal flu vaccination may recruit only limited new T cells, authors suggested.

With regard to this clonotype: Antigen specificity is unknown.

Trimming removed 0 bases at V and 6 bases at J, with 9 bases between. The CDR3 is made up of 13 amino acids. CDR1 SGHRS and CDR2 YFSETQ come from the germline V gene. The sequence derives from a man aged 45-65 years who received an inactivated influenza vaccine. The chain uses TRBV5-1 and TRBJ1-1; D is undetermined. The sample here was PBMCs from blood, taken 40 to 50 days after vaccination. The CDR3 nucleotides read TGCGCCAGCAGCTTGGTGCCCGAGTCTGAAGCTTTCTTT. Encoded protein: CASSLVPESEAFF.